This T cell receptor beta chain was profiled in a study of blood T cells in healthy people across ages. The use of a sample-barcoded 5' primer and a J-beta primer mix characterized a second PCR of roughly 6 to 11 cycles. Every molecule of cDNA carried a tag from a template-switch adaptor with 12 random nucleotides. TCRdb reanalysed the 5' RACE reads using MiXCR and keeps one entry per CDR3 protein. The sample yields under 1 million distinct CDR3 sequences, approximately 48% seen once. CDR3 length: 15 amino acids. Per the germline V gene, CDR1 is SGHTA and CDR2 is FQGNSA. V dropped 1 base and J dropped 3; count of bases not matched to a gene: 6. This clonotype was counted a few times. Antigen: not known. Points from the study as a whole: As age increased, TCR beta diversity per million T cells fell in a roughly linear fashion. Versus aged donors, long-lived donors had higher diversity and more naive CD4+ cells. Bulk PBMC profiling left naive and antigen-experienced comparisons inconclusive.

This chain connects TRBV7-2 to TRBJ2-7; 7 nucleotides align to TRBD1. The receptor was derived from a man between 60 and 75 years old in good health. The sequencing input was blood. This CDR3 is CASSLGWTGDYEQYF. The CDR3 bases are TGTGCCAGCAGCTTAGGGTGGACAGGCGACTACGAGCAGTACTTC.